Each of the 16 T cell receptor beta chains below was sequenced from the same sample in a study of cytomegalovirus exposure and HLA in healthy donors. PCR was performed using 60 Vbeta and 13 Jbeta primers. The method was immunoSEQ multiplex PCR; TCRdb's version includes in-frame clones alone and lacks a portion of them. The repertoire includes about 140,000 clones, almost 85% of them detected once, and roughly 3.2% sits in the top ten. The sample taken for sequencing was PBMCs. The origin of the receptors is a man younger than 35 in good health and CMV-seropositive.

The genes are TRBV9 and TRBJ2-1, with 8 bases fitting TRBD1. The V gene's germline CDR1 is SGDLS and CDR2 YYNGEE. With 0 bases clipped from V and 9 bases from J, the junction kept 5 bases outside the gene matches. The CDR3 has 14 amino acids. The CDR3 coding sequence is TGTGCCAGCAGCGTAGGCAGGGGGCCTGGTGAGCAGTTCTTC. Translating gives CASSVGRGPGEQFF. Combining the CDR3 with reference TRBV9 and TRBJ2-1 gives the whole variable domain DSGVTQTPKHLITATGQRVTLRCSPRSGDLSVYWYQQSLDQGLQFLIQYYNGEERAKGNILERFSAQQFPDLHSELNLSSLELGDSALYFCASSVGRGPGEQFFGPGTRLTVL.

CDR3 bases: TGTGCCAGCAGTGATAGGGCGGGGAGTCCTACGGATACGCAGTATTTT. Amino acid sequence: CASSDRAGSPTDTQYF. The chain joins TRBV25-1 to TRBJ2-3, with D perhaps TRBD2 (6 bases). V was cut by 3 bases and J by 6 bases, with 19 bases left in between. Germline V CDR1 and CDR2: MGHDK, SYGVNS. CDR3 length: 16 amino acids.

The chain combines TRBV11-2 with TRBJ2-6, with D possibly matching TRBD2 (6 bases). V lost 4 bases and J 0 bases, leaving 13 bases between the germline ends. Germline loops: CDR1 SGHAT, CDR2 FQNNGV. CDR3 length equals 17 residues. CDR3 bases: TGTGCCAGCAGCTCCCTAGGAGGGTCCTCTGGGGCCAACGTCCTGACTTTC. It encodes CASSSLGGSSGANVLTF.

The chain is built from TRBV19 and TRBJ2-1; weak D call: TRBD1 (5 bases). The CDR3 covers 13 residues. V lost 3 bases, J lost 4 bases, and 7 bases lay in between. Germline V gene lookup returns CDR1 LNHDA and CDR2 SQIVND (reference sequence). CDR3 sequence reads: CASSIREYNEQFF. CDR3 in DNA: TGTGCCAGTAGTATCAGGGAATACAATGAGCAGTTCTTC.

The chain employs TRBV28 and TRBJ2-2; 10 bases are shared with TRBD1. J was trimmed by 6 bases and V by 5 bases; bases with no gene match: 9. Germline V gives CDR1 MDHEN, CDR2 SYDVKM. The CDR3 is 16 residues long. The CDR3 protein is CASSPPRQGAPGELFF. The CDR3 nucleotides are TGTGCCAGCAGTCCACCTCGACAGGGGGCGCCCGGGGAGCTGTTTTTT. Together with reference TRBV28 and TRBJ2-2, the CDR3 gives the full variable domain: DVKVTQSSRYLVKRTGEKVFLECVQDMDHENMFWYRQDPGLGLRLIYFSYDVKMKEKGDIPEGYSVSREKKERFSLILESASTNQTSMYLCASSPPRQGAPGELFFGEGSRLTVL.

The CDR3 region is CASSFRLAGGPETQYF. For the CDR3, the DNA is TGTGCCAGCAGTTTTAGGCTAGCGGGAGGGCCGGAGACCCAGTACTTC. The V and J genes are TRBV28 and TRBJ2-5; 12 bases agree with TRBD2. Germline lookup yields CDR1 MDHEN and CDR2 SYDVKM. The junction had 7 bases not matched to a gene; V was cut back by 3 bases and J by 5 bases. The CDR3 contains 16 residues.

This chain connects TRBV5-5 to TRBJ2-2; D not certain. The CDR3 is made up of 15 amino acids. With 0 bases removed from V and 6 bases from J, the gap between germline ends came to 12 bases. CDR1 SGHKS and CDR2 YYEKEE come from the germline V gene (reference sequence). In DNA form, the CDR3 reads TGTGCCAGCAGCTTGGTATCCGGGTTGGCCGGGGAGCTGTTTTTT. Its protein is CASSLVSGLAGELFF.

The V call is TRBV10-2, the J call TRBJ1-1; 9 bases match TRBD1. This CDR3 region has 14 residues. Germline V gene sequence: CDR1 WSHSY, CDR2 SAAADI. J lost 1 base, V lost 6 bases, and 3 bases had no gene match. The CDR3 protein is CASSMTGGNTEAFF. CDR3 nucleotide sequence: TGCGCCAGCAGCATGACAGGGGGGAACACTGAAGCTTTCTTT.

CDR3 region: CASRQGNTIYF. CDR3 bases: TGTGCCAGCAGACAGGGAAACACCATATATTTT. The chain has TRBV6-1 and TRBJ1-3; D is ambiguous. This CDR3 has 11 amino acids. The ends were cut back, 6 bases at V and 4 bases at J, with 4 bases in the middle. The V gene's germline CDR1 is MNHNS and CDR2 SASEGT.

This clone appeared once. CDR3 region: CASSPRRDRARTEAFF. The CDR3 coding sequence is TGTGCCAGCAGTCCCCGCCGGGACAGGGCGAGGACTGAAGCTTTCTTT. V and J are TRBV28 and TRBJ1-1; 9 bases are shared with TRBD1. The CDR3 contains 16 residues. The V segment lost 5 bases and the J segment 5 bases; nucleotides outside the gene matches: 12. Germline V gives CDR1 MDHEN, CDR2 SYDVKM.

There are a few counts of this clone. The gene calls are TRBV19 and TRBJ2-7, with 7 bases that match TRBD1. V was pared by 5 bases and J by 3 bases, with 4 bases of the junction left unmatched. CDR1 LNHDA and CDR2 SQIVND come from the germline V gene (reference sequence). There are 13 residues in the CDR3. The CDR3 sequence: CASSSQGDYEQYF. The CDR3 DNA sequence: TGTGCCAGTAGTTCGCAGGGGGACTACGAGCAGTACTTC.

The chain links TRBV28 to TRBJ1-1, with TRBD1 as a possible D gene (5 bases). Trimming shortened V by 5 bases and J by 5 bases, and 15 bases separated the two germline ends. The CDR3 contains 14 residues. Germline-derived CDR1 and CDR2 are MDHEN and SYDVKM. CDR3 loop: CASSLRQRRTEAFF. The DNA for the CDR3 is TGTGCCAGCAGTCTCAGACAGAGAAGGACTGAAGCTTTCTTT.

V is TRBV2 and J is TRBJ2-5; TRBD2 matches at 7 bases. Unmatched junction bases numbered 7, after V lost 5 bases and J lost 4 bases. Germline values: CDR1 SNHLY, CDR2 FYNNEI. The CDR3 consists of 14 residues. In DNA, the CDR3 is TGTGCCAGCAGTAGAGGCGGGAGTGGAGAGACCCAGTACTTC. Translated, it gives CASSRGGSGETQYF.

This sequence joins TRBV5-6 and TRBJ1-1, with D maybe TRBD1 (6 bases). CDR1 is SGHDT and CDR2 is YYEEEE in the germline V gene. This CDR3 contains 13 residues. The ends were cut back, 0 bases at V and 5 bases at J, with 8 bases in the middle. The CDR3 sequence is CASSLDRETEAFF. The CDR3 DNA reads as TGTGCCAGCAGCTTGGACAGGGAGACTGAAGCTTTCTTT.

DNA of the CDR3: TGTGCCAGCAGTCAGGGGAAGAGGGTCAATGAAAAACTGTTTTTT. Translating it yields CASSQGKRVNEKLFF. The chain has TRBV27 and TRBJ1-4; D might be TRBD1 (6 bases). V shed 5 bases and J shed 5 bases, with 15 bases lying between them. Per germline, CDR1 MNHEY and CDR2 SMNVEV (reference sequence). The CDR3 sequence is 15 residues long.

V and J are TRBV27 and TRBJ2-1; TRBD2 agrees at 9 bases. The CDR3 length is 15 residues. V dropped 0 bases and J dropped 6; count of bases not matched to a gene: 3. Germline CDR1 is MNHEY and CDR2 is SMNVEV (reference sequence). CDR3 in amino acids: CASSLSSGSRNEQFF. CDR3 DNA: TGTGCCAGCAGTTTATCTAGCGGGAGTCGCAATGAGCAGTTCTTC.